Here is one TCR beta chain with its context. No antigen is known for it. CDR3 length: 16 amino acids. V was pared by 0 bases and J by 1 base, with 11 bases between. The V gene's germline CDR1 is MGHRA and CDR2 YSYEKL. The sample is drawn from a study of blood T cells in healthy people across ages. Caucasian, healthy and from Russia, the donors were aged between about 6 and 100. Regarding the study as a whole: Long-lived donors exceeded aged donors in naive CD4+ cells and diversity. Per-million-T-cell TCR beta diversity fell roughly linearly with age.

A second roughly 6 to 11 cycle PCR used barcoded and J-beta primers. Any given sample supplied a minimum of 3 million CDR3-containing paired-end reads. TCRdb itself ran the 5' RACE reads through MiXCR, one entry per CDR3 protein. The sample has about 1.5 million distinct CDR3 sequences, roughly 43% seen once. The rearrangement joins TRBV4-1 to TRBJ2-3, with D hard to call. The TCR comes from a woman under 30 in good health. Source material: blood. The CDR3 DNA follows: TGCGCCAGCAGCCAAGATTTGGGCTACCGCACAGATACGCAGTATTTT. Its protein product is CASSQDLGYRTDTQYF.